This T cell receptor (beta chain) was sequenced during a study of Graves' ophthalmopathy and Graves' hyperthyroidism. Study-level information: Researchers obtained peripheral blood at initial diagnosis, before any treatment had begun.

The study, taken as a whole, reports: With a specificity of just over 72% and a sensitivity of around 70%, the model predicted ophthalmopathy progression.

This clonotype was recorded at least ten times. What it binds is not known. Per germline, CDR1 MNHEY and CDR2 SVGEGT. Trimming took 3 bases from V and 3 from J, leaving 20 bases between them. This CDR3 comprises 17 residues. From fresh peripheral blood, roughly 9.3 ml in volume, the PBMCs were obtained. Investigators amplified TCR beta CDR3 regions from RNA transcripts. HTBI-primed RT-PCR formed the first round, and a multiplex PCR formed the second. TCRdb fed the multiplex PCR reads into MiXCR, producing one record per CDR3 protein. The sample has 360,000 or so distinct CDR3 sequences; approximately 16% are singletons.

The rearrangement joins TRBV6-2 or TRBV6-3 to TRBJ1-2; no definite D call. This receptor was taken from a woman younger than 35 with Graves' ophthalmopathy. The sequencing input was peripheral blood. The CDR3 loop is CASSYPPFKEGDYGYTF. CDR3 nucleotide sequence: TGTGCCAGCAGTTATCCGCCGTTTAAAGAGGGTGACTATGGCTACACCTTC.